The 27 T cell receptor beta chains reported below all come from one sample, sequenced in a study of regulatory T cells in long-lasting Graves disease. CDR3 regions were amplified by Arm-PCR using iRepertoire HTBI primers to build TCR beta libraries. TCRdb reprocessed the multiplex PCR reads with MiXCR, giving one entry per CDR3 protein. The sample lists around 460,000 distinct CDR3 sequences; about 22% were seen once. Indicated time point: persistent/refractory GD, antithyroid drugs over 5 years with positive TRAb. Preparation of the TCR library used RNA extracted from PBMCs. The sequences come from peripheral blood mononuclear cells (PBMCs), collected when the disease was refractory, from a patient treated with antithyroid drugs. Receptors originate from a female donor with Graves disease.

This clonotype occurred many times. This chain connects TRBV7-2 to TRBJ2-7, with 10 bases identical to TRBD2. Per germline, CDR1 SGHTA and CDR2 FQGNSA. The CDR3 totals 15 residues. The V and J ends lost 6 bases and 0 bases, in that order; junction bases with no gene match: 5. DNA of the CDR3: TGTGCCAGCAGTGCTTCTAGCGGGAGCTCCTACGAGCAGTACTTC. Translation gives CASSASSGSSYEQYF.

The chain uses TRBV24-1 and TRBJ2-7; no clear D gene. V was shortened by 5 bases and J by 5 bases, with 6 bases between the two germline ends. The germline gives CDR1 KGHDR, CDR2 SFDVKD. The CDR3 has 11 residues. In DNA form, the CDR3 reads TGTGCCACCAGTGGAACCGACGAGCAGTACTTC. It encodes CATSGTDEQYF.

The table lists this clonotype with a few counts. The chain has TRBV27 and TRBJ1-1; 7 nucleotides align to TRBD1. Looked up from germline, CDR1 is MNHEY and CDR2 is SMNVEV (reference sequence). The CDR3 length is 15 residues. Trimming took 3 bases from V and 3 from J; bases not matched to a gene: 7. CDR3 protein: CASSLSRGGDTEAFF. The CDR3 nucleotides read TGTGCCAGCAGTTTGTCCAGGGGGGGGGACACTGAAGCTTTCTTT.

Concerning this clonotype: Being one base from a much bigger clone, this may be a read error. The chain links TRBV29-1 to TRBJ2-5; D gene unclear. The CDR3 extends over 12 amino acids. Per the germline V gene, CDR1 is SQVTM and CDR2 is ANQGSEA. The CDR3 loop is CSVAQSQGTQYF. Written as DNA, the CDR3 is TGCAGCGTCGCTCAATCACAAGGGACCCAGTACTTC.

This rearrangement joins TRBV7-9 to TRBJ2-3; 15 bases line up with TRBD2. This CDR3 comprises 17 residues. Looked up from germline, CDR1 is SEHNR and CDR2 is FQNEAQ (reference sequence). Unmatched junction bases numbered 5, after V lost 4 bases and J lost 3 bases. CDR3 residues: CASSSGLAGGQTDTQYF. Here the CDR3 DNA reads TGTGCCAGCAGCTCAGGACTAGCGGGAGGGCAAACAGATACGCAGTATTTT.

Comments on this clonotype: A clone one base away is much larger, so this may be a read error. The CDR3 nucleotides are TGTGCCAGCAGCTTGGGACAGGGGGCCTGGCCCGAGCAGTACTTC. It is translated as CASSLGQGAWPEQYF. The V gene is TRBV7-8, the J gene TRBJ2-7; 12 bases align to TRBD1. V was pared by 3 bases and J by 6 bases, with 6 bases of the junction left unmatched. The CDR3 is made up of 15 amino acids. Per the germline V gene, CDR1 is SGHVS and CDR2 is FQNEAQ.

This clonotype was counted many times. The V call is TRBV7-3, the J call TRBJ2-5, with D possibly matching TRBD2 (5 bases). The germline gives CDR1 SGHTA, CDR2 FQGTGA. V lost 5 bases and J lost 4, with 11 bases in between. The CDR3 runs 13 residues. The chain's CDR3 is CASSTGLSETQYF. CDR3 nucleotide sequence: TGTGCCAGCAGCACCGGACTTTCAGAGACCCAGTACTTC. Full variable domain (outside the CDR3, taken from reference TRBV7-3 and TRBJ2-5): GAGVSQTPSNKVTEKGKYVELRCDPISGHTALYWYRQSLGQGPEFLIYFQGTGAADDSGLPNDRFFAVRPEGSVSTLKIQRTERGDSAVYLCASSTGLSETQYFGPGTRLLVL.

This clonotype was seen many times. This chain uses TRBV2 with TRBJ2-5; 15 bases match TRBD2. J was trimmed by 1 base and V by 7 bases; bases with no gene match: 7. Germline loops: CDR1 SNHLY, CDR2 FYNNEI. The CDR3 is made up of 17 amino acids. DNA of the CDR3: TGTGCCAGCAACCCGGGACTAGCGGGGGGCATCCAAGAGACCCAGTACTTC. Translating gives CASNPGLAGGIQETQYF. The whole variable domain, filled in from reference TRBV2 and TRBJ2-5, reads EPEVTQTPSHQVTQMGQEVILRCVPISNHLYFYWYRQILGQKVEFLVSFYNNEISEKSEIFDDQFSVERPDGSNFTLKIRSTKLEDSAMYFCASNPGLAGGIQETQYFGPGTRLLVL.

This clonotype was seen a handful of times. The chain carries TRBV7-2 and TRBJ2-7; D perhaps matches TRBD1 (8 bases). This CDR3 has 16 amino acids. The V end lost 5 bases, the J end lost 2 bases, and 19 bases lay between the germline ends. Germline CDR1 and CDR2: SGHTA and FQGNSA. In nucleotides, the CDR3 is TGTGCCAGCAGCCCACGGGACACAGGGGGGGCCTACGAGCAGTACTTC. Its protein product is CASSPRDTGGAYEQYF.

This clonotype was recorded at least ten times. This CDR3 reads CASNHPRGQGKYEQYF. The DNA for the CDR3 is TGTGCCAGCAACCACCCTAGGGGACAGGGGAAATACGAGCAGTACTTC. The chain couples TRBV28 to TRBJ2-7, with 10 bases fitting TRBD1. The CDR3 runs to 16 residues. The V and J ends lost 7 bases and 4 bases, in that order; junction bases with no gene match: 13. Germline loops: CDR1 MDHEN, CDR2 SYDVKM.

This clonotype has ten or more counts. The rearrangement uses TRBV7-9 and TRBJ1-1; 9 bases are a match to TRBD1. After removal of 5 bases from V and 8 bases from J, the junction contained 12 bases not matched to a gene. The V gene's germline CDR1 is SEHNR and CDR2 FQNEAQ (reference sequence). This CDR3 has 15 residues. The CDR3 region has the DNA TGTGCCAGCAGCCCACAGAGCCCGGGACAGGGAGAAGCTTTCTTT. It is translated as CASSPQSPGQGEAFF.

This clonotype was picked up a small number of times. The rearrangement joins TRBV4-1 to TRBJ2-5; 7 nucleotides match TRBD1. The CDR3 is made up of 15 amino acids. Looked up from germline, CDR1 is MGHRA and CDR2 is YSYEKL. V dropped 6 bases and J dropped 5; count of bases not matched to a gene: 12. This chain's CDR3 is CASRKQGILGETQYF. CDR3 in DNA: TGCGCCAGCAGAAAACAGGGGATACTAGGGGAGACCCAGTACTTC.

The DNA of the CDR3 is TGTGCCAGCAGCGAGCCACGACTAGCGGGAGGCGAGCAGTACTTC. As protein: CASSEPRLAGGEQYF. This chain joins TRBV3-1 and TRBJ2-7; 13 nucleotides align to TRBD2. The germline gives CDR1 LGHDT, CDR2 YNNKEL (reference sequence). The length of the CDR3 is 15 residues. J gave up 6 bases and V 5 bases, and 7 bases lay outside the gene matches.

The genes are TRBV6-1 and TRBJ1-1; 8 positions match TRBD1. Looked up from germline, CDR1 is MNHNS and CDR2 is SASEGT. The CDR3 consists of 13 residues. The junction had 8 bases not matched to a gene; V was cut back by 7 bases and J by 7 bases. The CDR3 DNA follows: TGTGCCAGCATTCTCAACAGGGGGGGTGAAGCTTTCTTT. As protein: CASILNRGGEAFF.

This clonotype was seen a few times. The chain carries TRBV12-3 or TRBV12-4 and TRBJ2-6; D assignment may be TRBD1 or TRBD2 (5 bases each). This CDR3 contains 17 residues. The ends were cut back, 1 base at V and 0 bases at J, with 10 bases in the middle. CDR3 sequence reads: CASSLVGRSSGANVLTF. For the CDR3, the DNA is TGTGCCAGCAGTTTAGTGGGACGGTCCTCTGGGGCCAACGTCCTGACTTTC.

DNA of the CDR3: TGTGCCTGGAGTCGGGGCCCATATAATGAAAAACTGTTTTTT. Translation gives CAWSRGPYNEKLFF. This chain links TRBV30 with TRBJ1-4; D possibly corresponds to TRBD1 (5 bases). The V gene's germline CDR1 is GTSNPN and CDR2 SVGIG (reference sequence). The CDR3 sequence is 14 residues long. V shed 2 bases and J shed 4 bases, with 11 bases lying between them.

In the case of this clonotype: A much larger clone differs from this one at a single base, so this may be a read error. This sequence joins TRBV11-2 and TRBJ2-5; 7 bases line up with TRBD2. The CDR3 loop spans 14 amino acids. V was pared by 5 bases and J by 4 bases, with 7 bases of the junction left unmatched. Germline V CDR1 and CDR2: SGHAT, FQNNGV. CDR3 loop: CASSLFGEGETQYF. In DNA, the CDR3 is TGTGCCAGCAGCCTTTTCGGGGAGGGAGAGACCCAGTACTTC.

This clonotype was observed many times. The chain is built from TRBV24-1 and TRBJ1-1, with D possibly matching TRBD1 (5 bases). This CDR3 spans 13 amino acids. V lost 3 bases and J 7 bases, leaving 11 bases between the germline ends. The germline V gene encodes CDR1 KGHDR and CDR2 SFDVKD. CDR3 sequence: CATSDGQQVEAFF. The CDR3 region has the DNA TGTGCCACCAGTGATGGCCAACAGGTTGAAGCTTTCTTT.

Many counts were recorded for this clonotype. This chain joins TRBV6-1 and TRBJ2-7, with TRBD1 matching 8 bases. The V and J ends lost 6 bases and 3 bases, in that order; junction bases with no gene match: 4. Germline assignment: CDR1 MNHNS and CDR2 SASEGT. This CDR3 has 13 amino acids. The CDR3 sequence: CASRTTGDYEQYF. CDR3 nucleotide sequence: TGTGCCAGCAGAACGACAGGGGACTACGAGCAGTACTTC.

Notes on this clonotype: This may come from a read error, since a much larger clone is one base off. The chain is built from TRBV6-1 and TRBJ1-2; D is perhaps TRBD1 (6 bases). CDR1 and CDR2 (germline): MNHNS, SASEGT. This CDR3 region has 14 residues. The CDR3, as DNA: TGTGCCGGCAGCCCTACAGGGAGAGGGTATGGCTACACCTTC. This gives the protein CAGSPTGRGYGYTF.

The V gene is TRBV29-1, the J gene TRBJ2-3; 9 bases align to TRBD2. The CDR3 covers 14 residues. The ends lost 4 bases at V and 2 bases at J; junction bases unmatched: 4. Germline V gene data show CDR1 as SQVTM and CDR2 as ANQGSEA. The CDR3 sequence is CSVAPSGTTDTQYF. CDR3 in DNA: TGCAGCGTTGCACCTAGCGGGACCACAGATACGCAGTATTTT.

The sample holds many counts of this clonotype. The rearrangement uses TRBV27 and TRBJ2-7; D is ambiguous. V was shortened by 3 bases and J by 1 base, with 16 bases between the two germline ends. Per the germline V gene, CDR1 is MNHEY and CDR2 is SMNVEV (reference sequence). The CDR3 sequence is 16 residues long. CDR3 nucleotides: TGTGCCAGCAGTTTTTCCGTGGCGGCCGGATCCTACGAGCAGTACTTC. Translation gives CASSFSVAAGSYEQYF.

The gene calls are TRBV29-1 and TRBJ1-1; 7 bases map to TRBD1. The CDR3 runs 14 residues. V shed 1 base, J shed 8 bases, and the junction held 10 bases outside the gene matches. CDR1 is SQVTM and CDR2 is ANQGSEA in the germline V gene. Here the CDR3 DNA reads TGCAGCGTTGAAGTAATAGGGACAGTCGTCGAAGCTTTCTTT. Translating it yields CSVEVIGTVVEAFF.

The CDR3 nucleotides are TGTGCCAGCAGCCGGACGGGACAGATGAACACTGAAGCTTTCTTT. This translates into CASSRTGQMNTEAFF. The chain combines TRBV9 with TRBJ1-1; 7 bases align to TRBD1. J gave up 0 bases and V 4 bases, and 6 bases lay outside the gene matches. This CDR3 comprises 15 residues. From germline, CDR1 is SGDLS and CDR2 YYNGEE.

In its sample, this clonotype was seen a few times. This chain connects TRBV3-1 to TRBJ2-6; possibly TRBD2 for D (6 bases). This CDR3 contains 16 residues. Per germline, CDR1 LGHDT and CDR2 YNNKEL (reference sequence). Trimming left V 0 bases short and J 2 bases short, with 8 bases between. CDR3 nucleotide sequence: TGTGCCAGCAGCCAAGACTGGGGGGCTGGGGCCAACGTCCTGACTTTC. The encoded protein is CASSQDWGAGANVLTF.

The chain employs TRBV19 and TRBJ1-5; 7 bases align to TRBD1. Germline assignment: CDR1 LNHDA and CDR2 SQIVND (reference sequence). The CDR3 is 13 residues long. Trimming at V came to 10 bases and at J to 16 bases, leaving 19 bases not matched to a gene. CDR3 amino acids: CATRRGGTGTVHF. The CDR3, as DNA: TGTGCCACTCGCAGGGGGGGGACCGGGACAGTACATTTT. Combining the CDR3 with reference TRBV19 and TRBJ1-5 gives the whole variable domain DGGITQSPKYLFRKEGQNVTLSCEQNLNHDAMYWYRQDPGQGLRLIYYSQIVNDFQKGDIAEGYSVSREKKESFPLTVTSAQKNPTAFYLCATRRGGTGTVHFGDGTRLSIL.

In this sample, this clonotype turned up a few times. This sequence joins TRBV6-1 and TRBJ2-7; D tentatively fits TRBD1 or TRBD2 (5 bases each). Germline CDR1 is MNHNS and CDR2 is SASEGT. The CDR3 has 18 amino acids. With 5 bases removed from V and 0 bases from J, the gap between germline ends came to 23 bases. The CDR3 region has the DNA TGTGCCAGCAGTCCCCGGGACCCTGTGGGCAAAAGCTCCTACGAGCAGTACTTC. This gives the protein CASSPRDPVGKSSYEQYF.